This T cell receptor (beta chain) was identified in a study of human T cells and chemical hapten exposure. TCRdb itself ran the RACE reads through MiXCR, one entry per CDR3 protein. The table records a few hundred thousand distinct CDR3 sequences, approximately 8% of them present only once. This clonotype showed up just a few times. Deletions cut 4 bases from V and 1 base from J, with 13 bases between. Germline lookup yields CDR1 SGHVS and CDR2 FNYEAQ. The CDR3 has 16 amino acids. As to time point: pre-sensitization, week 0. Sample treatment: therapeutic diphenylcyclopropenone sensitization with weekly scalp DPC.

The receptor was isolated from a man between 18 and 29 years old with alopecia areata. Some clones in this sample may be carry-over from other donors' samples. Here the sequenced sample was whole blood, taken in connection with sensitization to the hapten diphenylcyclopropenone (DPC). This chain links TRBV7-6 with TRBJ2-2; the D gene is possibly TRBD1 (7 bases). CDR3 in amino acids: CASSWGDRWNTGELFF. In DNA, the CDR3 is TGTGCCAGCAGCTGGGGGGACAGATGGAACACCGGGGAGCTGTTTTTT.